These 30 T cell receptor beta chains came from one sample sequenced in a study of blood T cell repertoires in COVID-19. Method: immunoSEQ multiplex PCR; TCRdb's copy keeps in-frame clones and lacks some. The sample lists some 140,000 clones, 75% to 90% seen once, with more than 3.5% in the top ten. The sequenced material came from peripheral blood. The receptors derive from a human donor in a cohort sampled during active COVID-19.

The genes are TRBV24-1 and TRBJ1-6, with D possibly TRBD1 on 6 matching bases. The CDR3 extends over 13 amino acids. Germline V gene data show CDR1 as KGHDR and CDR2 as SFDVKD. The V end was cut by 9 bases, the J end by 7 bases, with 12 bases between. This chain's CDR3 is CATQQGRNSPLHF. In DNA, the CDR3 is TGTGCCACCCAACAGGGCCGGAATTCACCCCTCCACTTT.

The chain recombines TRBV12-3 or TRBV12-4 with TRBJ2-1; D unclear. The length of the CDR3 is 11 residues. Trimming removed 2 bases at V and 7 bases at J, with 3 bases between. CDR3: CASSLQNEQFF. The DNA for the CDR3 is TGTGCCAGCAGTTTACAAAATGAGCAGTTCTTC.

The V gene is TRBV1, the J gene TRBJ2-3; TRBD2, the D gene given by the table, was not confirmed from the DNA. TRBV1 is recorded as a pseudogene. This CDR3 has 17 residues. DNA for the CDR3: TGCACCAGCAGCCAATCCCCGGGGGGGGGCCCGACAGATACGCAGTATTTT. It specifies CTSSQSPGGGPTDTQYF.

The chain has TRBV6-6 and TRBJ1-2; possible D gene TRBD1, 5 bases. CDR1 is MNHNY and CDR2 is SVGAGI in the germline V gene (reference sequence). V shed 10 bases and J shed 7 bases, with 16 bases lying between them. The CDR3 consists of 12 residues. The CDR3 loop reads CAIRGEGVGYTF. In DNA, the CDR3 is TGTGCCATCCGAGGGGAGGGTGTTGGCTACACCTTC.

A few counts support this clone. The chain recombines TRBV10-3 with TRBJ2-7; D possibly corresponds to TRBD2 (7 bases). Trimming shortened V by 3 bases and J by 3 bases, and 12 bases separated the two germline ends. The germline V gene has CDR1 ENHRY and CDR2 SYGVKD. CDR3 length equals 14 residues. In nucleotides, the CDR3 is TGTGCCATCAGTGAAGGGGGGGGGCTCTACGAGCAGTACTTC. Protein: CAISEGGGLYEQYF.

This chain links TRBV3-1 (or the pseudogene TRBV3-2) with TRBJ1-2; 9 nucleotides match TRBD1. Looked up from germline, CDR1 is LGHDT and CDR2 is YNNKEL (reference sequence). This CDR3 contains 14 residues. With 3 bases clipped from V and 8 bases from J, the junction kept 7 bases outside the gene matches. The CDR3 loop reads CASSQGRDRVGYTF. The DNA of the CDR3 is TGTGCCAGCAGCCAGGGGAGGGACAGGGTCGGCTACACCTTC.

This clone was seen a single time. V usage is TRBV11-2 and J usage is TRBJ2-2, with no clear D. CDR1 SGHAT and CDR2 FQNNGV come from the germline V gene. V lost 3 bases to trimming and J lost 4 bases, with 9 bases between them. The CDR3 spans 14 residues. CDR3: CASSFEGGTGELFF. The CDR3 nucleotides are TGTGCCAGCAGCTTTGAAGGCGGCACCGGGGAGCTGTTTTTT.

The count of this clone is one. CDR3 coding DNA: TGTGCCAGCAGACGTACTAGCGGGGGCTTCAATGAGCAGTTCTTC. It yields the protein CASRRTSGGFNEQFF. The chain joins TRBV6-5 to TRBJ2-1; 11 positions agree with TRBD2. Germline lookup yields CDR1 MNHEY and CDR2 SVGAGI. This CDR3 comprises 15 residues. Losses at the gene ends were 6 bases for V and 6 bases for J; bases not matched to a gene: 7.

This rearrangement joins TRBV24-1 to TRBJ2-3; the D is unclear. The CDR3 consists of 14 residues. The V and J ends lost 3 bases and 5 bases respectively, with 11 bases between them. Germline V CDR1 and CDR2: KGHDR, SFDVKD. The CDR3 DNA is TGTGCCACCAGTGATGGAGTCCTGGGAGATACGCAGTATTTT. Amino acids: CATSDGVLGDTQYF.

The J gene is TRBJ1-1, the V gene TRBV30; tentatively, D is TRBD1 (6 bases). Trimming pared 4 bases from V and 1 base from J, leaving 10 bases between. Germline V gives CDR1 GTSNPN, CDR2 SVGIG (reference sequence). The CDR3 has 13 amino acids. CDR3 sequence: CAWNQGPNTEAFF. The CDR3 DNA sequence: TGTGCCTGGAACCAGGGGCCGAACACTGAAGCTTTCTTT. Based on the CDR3 plus reference TRBV30 and TRBJ1-1, the full variable domain is SQTIHQWPATLVQPVGSPLSLECTVEGTSNPNLYWYRQAAGRGLQLLFYSVGIGQISSEVPQNLSASRPQDRQFILSSKKLLLSDSGFYLCAWNQGPNTEAFFGQGTRLTVV.

The J gene is TRBJ1-5, the V gene TRBV19, with D possibly matching TRBD1 (6 bases). The germline gives CDR1 LNHDA, CDR2 SQIVND (reference sequence). Between the trimmed V and J ends, which lost 10 bases and 3 bases, there was a span of 16 bases. The CDR3 sequence is 14 residues long. The CDR3 bases are TGTGCCACGAGGGGGACGAGCTTCAATCAGCCCCAGCATTTT. This gives the protein CATRGTSFNQPQHF.

V and J are TRBV11-3 and TRBJ2-7; the D gene is possibly TRBD1 (6 bases). This CDR3 has 13 amino acids. Germline assignment: CDR1 SGHNT and CDR2 YENEEA. V lost 8 bases and J 1 base, leaving 12 bases between the germline ends. CDR3 nucleotides: TGTGCCAGCTCCCGGACAGATTCCTACGAGCAGTACGTC. Its protein product is CASSRTDSYEQYV.

CDR3 in DNA: TGTGCCAGCAGCCCGCAAAGCCTCTCTGGAAACACCATATATTTT. This encodes CASSPQSLSGNTIYF. The genes are TRBV16 and TRBJ1-3; the D is unclear. The CDR3 contains 15 residues. The germline gives CDR1 KGHSY, CDR2 FQNENV. V lost 4 bases, J lost 0 bases, and 10 bases lay in between.

V is TRBV18 and J is TRBJ1-3; no clear D. V was pared by 7 bases and J by 0 bases, with 7 bases between. CDR1 is KGHSH, CDR2 LQKENI, per germline. This CDR3 is built from 13 residues. CDR3 region: CASLAFSGNTIYF. For the CDR3, the DNA is TGTGCCAGCTTGGCCTTCTCTGGAAACACCATATATTTT.

There are a few counts of this clone. J is TRBJ1-2 and V is TRBV6-5; TRBD1 agrees at 7 bases. Trimming removed 6 bases from V and 4 bases from J; junction bases left unmatched: 11. CDR3 length: 15 residues. Germline CDR1 and CDR2: MNHEY and SVGAGI. In DNA, the CDR3 is TGTGCCAGCAGCATTCAAACAGGGGTTAGCTATGGCTACACCTTC. Its translation: CASSIQTGVSYGYTF.

V usage is TRBV2 and J usage is TRBJ1-2; TRBD1 is a possible D gene (5 bases). The germline V gene encodes CDR1 SNHLY and CDR2 FYNNEI. This CDR3 contains 14 residues. Trimming stripped 6 bases from V and 7 bases from J, with 18 bases between. CDR3 amino acids: CASSRDLREIGYTF. CDR3 in DNA: TGTGCCAGCAGCAGGGACCTGCGGGAGATTGGCTACACCTTC.

The genes are TRBV19 and TRBJ1-1; D is unresolved. The CDR3 runs to 14 residues. From germline, CDR1 is LNHDA and CDR2 SQIVND (reference sequence). Trimming removed 1 base at V and 6 bases at J, with 12 bases between. This CDR3 is CASSIGLRSPEAFF. DNA of the CDR3: TGTGCCAGTAGTATAGGCCTCAGGTCGCCTGAAGCTTTCTTT.

The rearrangement joins TRBV25-1 to TRBJ2-2; 8 nucleotides line up with TRBD1. The CDR3 sequence is 14 residues long. From germline, CDR1 is MGHDK and CDR2 SYGVNS. After removal of 8 bases from V and 2 bases from J, the junction contained 4 bases not matched to a gene. CDR3 coding DNA: TGTGCCAGCCGGACAGGGTTTAACACCGGGGAGCTGTTTTTT. Its translation is CASRTGFNTGELFF.

V gene TRBV28 combines with J gene TRBJ1-1; TRBD1 is a possible D gene (5 bases). V was shortened by 2 bases and J by 1 base, with 11 bases between the two germline ends. There are 15 residues in the CDR3. Germline V lookup: CDR1 MDHEN, CDR2 SYDVKM. This CDR3 is CASSLQGPSNTEAFF. The DNA of the CDR3 is TGTGCCAGCAGTTTACAGGGCCCCTCGAACACTGAAGCTTTCTTT.

V usage is TRBV5-6 and J usage is TRBJ2-5; D uncertain. This CDR3 region has 11 residues. V was pared by 3 bases and J by 3 bases, with 3 bases between. Germline loops: CDR1 SGHDT, CDR2 YYEEEE. CDR3 coding DNA: TGTGCCAGCAGCTATAAAGAGACCCAGTACTTC. Translating it yields CASSYKETQYF.

The rearrangement joins TRBV5-1 to TRBJ2-3; D not resolved. The CDR3 runs 13 residues. Trimming pared 5 bases from V and 0 bases from J, leaving 7 bases between. The V gene's germline CDR1 is SGHRS and CDR2 YFSETQ. CDR3 nucleotides: TGCGCCAGCAGTTCCTCCAGCACAGATACGCAGTATTTT. Translated, it gives CASSSSSTDTQYF.

The J gene is TRBJ1-5, the V gene TRBV6-1, with 10 bases matching TRBD1. The germline V gene has CDR1 MNHNS and CDR2 SASEGT. The CDR3 is 16 residues long. V lost 4 bases, J lost 7 bases, and 10 bases stayed unmatched. The CDR3 DNA is TGTGCCAGCAGTGCAAAATCCGGGACAGGGGAACAGCCCCAGCATTTT. This encodes CASSAKSGTGEQPQHF.

The table lists this clone with a count of one. The rearrangement joins TRBV7-2 to TRBJ1-1; D possibly corresponds to TRBD1 (5 bases). Germline V gene data show CDR1 as SGHTA and CDR2 as FQGNSA. V was cut by 9 bases and J by 4 bases, with 18 bases left in between. This CDR3 has 14 residues. Here the CDR3 reads CASRKGESLTEAFF. The CDR3 DNA sequence: TGTGCCAGTCGTAAAGGGGAATCACTCACTGAAGCTTTCTTT.

The chain couples TRBV30 to TRBJ2-5; no reliable D call. From germline, CDR1 is GTSNPN and CDR2 SVGIG (reference sequence). Deletions cut 1 base from V and 2 bases from J, with 11 bases between. The CDR3 runs to 14 residues. CDR3 sequence (DNA): TGTGCCTGGAGTGCCCTTGGCTTACAAGAGACCCAGTACTTC. Its protein product is CAWSALGLQETQYF.

This clone occurred once. The chain joins TRBV4-3 to TRBJ2-4; TRBD2 matches at 10 bases. CDR1 is LGHNA and CDR2 is YSLEER in the germline V gene. Trimming cost V 0 bases and J 7 bases; bases outside gene matches: 18. The CDR3 consists of 20 residues. The CDR3 loop reads CASSQDSPNFLAGAGNIQYF. For the CDR3, the DNA is TGCGCCAGCAGCCAAGACAGCCCAAACTTTCTAGCGGGGGCGGGGAACATTCAGTACTTC.

V gene TRBV12-3 or TRBV12-4 combines with J gene TRBJ1-1; D is possibly TRBD1 (5 bases). V lost 3 bases to trimming and J lost 1 base, with 6 bases between them. The CDR3 sequence is 13 residues long. The CDR3 DNA is TGTGCCAGCAGTTTTCAGGGGAACACTGAAGCTTTCTTT. This sequence encodes CASSFQGNTEAFF.

This clone was recorded only once. The chain has TRBV7-2 and TRBJ2-3, with a weak D call TRBD2 (7 bases). V gave up 1 base and J gave up 5 bases, with 16 bases separating them. The CDR3 is 16 amino acids. Germline V gene data show CDR1 as SGHTA and CDR2 as FQGNSA. CDR3 DNA: TGTGCCAGCAGCTTAGAGGGCGGGGGCTCAAGAGATACGCAGTATTTT. Amino acids: CASSLEGGGSRDTQYF.

The chain carries TRBV11-3 and TRBJ2-2; D gene ambiguous. Germline assignment: CDR1 SGHNT and CDR2 YENEEA. The CDR3 spans 14 residues. The V end was cut by 1 base, the J end by 5 bases, with 8 bases between. CDR3: CASSLVRWTGELFF. The CDR3 coding sequence is TGTGCCAGCAGCTTAGTTCGGTGGACCGGGGAGCTGTTTTTT.

The sample holds a few counts of this clone. CDR3: CASSQLLAGGDTQYF. Written as DNA, the CDR3 is TGCGCCAGCAGCCAGTTACTAGCGGGAGGAGATACGCAGTATTTT. This chain joins TRBV4-1 and TRBJ2-3; 12 bases map to TRBD2. Germline-derived CDR1 and CDR2 are MGHRA and YSYEKL. Germline trimming cut 3 bases from V and 5 bases from J; bases unmatched to any gene: 3. This CDR3 spans 15 amino acids.

The V gene is TRBV20-1, the J gene TRBJ1-1; D perhaps matches TRBD1 (5 bases). This CDR3 region has 16 residues. Deletions cut 3 bases from V and 6 bases from J, with 23 bases between. The germline V gene has CDR1 DFQATT and CDR2 SNEGSKA (reference sequence). CDR3 sequence reads: CSASDPIRGDSAEAFF. The CDR3 DNA is TGCAGTGCTAGTGACCCTATTCGTGGGGACTCGGCTGAAGCTTTCTTT.